The 19 T cell receptor beta chains given below trace back to one sample, sequenced in a study of regulatory T cells in long-lasting Graves disease. The time point was: newly diagnosed GD, antithyroid drugs for less than 3 months. Extracted PBMC RNA gave rise to the TCR library. Building the TCR beta libraries relied on iRepertoire HTBI primers, and CDR3 regions underwent Arm-PCR. TCRdb analysed the multiplex PCR reads with MiXCR anew, one entry per CDR3 protein. The data contain roughly 500,000 distinct CDR3 sequences, 14% of them singletons. These sequences were also reported in another study, on T cells in Graves' hyperthyroidism and ophthalmopathy.

Sequenced here: peripheral blood mononuclear cells (PBMCs), sampled at new diagnosis, from a patient treated with antithyroid drugs. Receptor source: a woman aged 45-59 years with Graves disease.

This clonotype was observed at least ten times. The chain has TRBV7-8 and TRBJ1-5, with unresolved D. V lost 0 bases, J lost 11 bases, and 26 bases lay in between. The CDR3 covers 18 residues. The germline CDR1 and CDR2 sequences are SGHVS and FQNEAQ. CDR3 protein: CASSLAVVVVGGPEAQHF. In DNA, the CDR3 is TGTGCCAGCAGCTTAGCCGTGGTCGTCGTGGGTGGGCCAGAGGCCCAGCATTTT.

V gene TRBV6-1 combines with J gene TRBJ2-5, with a weak D call TRBD2 (5 bases). Germline V lookup: CDR1 MNHNS, CDR2 SASEGT. The germline V and J ends were trimmed by 0 bases and 2 bases, with 10 bases remaining between them. The CDR3 is made up of 15 amino acids. The CDR3 region has the DNA TGTGCCAGCAGTGAAGCTTTCGGGGAGCAAGAGACCCAGTACTTC. The encoded protein is CASSEAFGEQETQYF.

This clonotype has just a few counts. The V gene is TRBV28, the J gene TRBJ2-1; D is unclear. CDR1 and CDR2 from the germline V gene are MDHEN and SYDVKM. V gave up 2 bases and J gave up 0 bases, with 8 bases separating them. This CDR3 has 15 residues. In DNA form, the CDR3 reads TGTGCCAGCAGTTTAACCCTTTCCTCCTACAATGAGCAGTTCTTC. Residues: CASSLTLSSYNEQFF.

This clonotype has ten or more counts. The gene calls are TRBV2 and TRBJ2-7; D is perhaps TRBD1 (6 bases). Germline V lookup: CDR1 SNHLY, CDR2 FYNNEI. The germline V and J ends were trimmed by 3 bases and 6 bases, with 15 bases remaining between them. CDR3 length: 14 amino acids. This CDR3 reads CASSEGNRVAEQYF. CDR3 nucleotides: TGTGCCAGCAGTGAGGGAAACAGGGTGGCCGAGCAGTACTTC.

This clonotype came up a few times. This chain joins TRBV24-1 and TRBJ2-2; D unresolved. This CDR3 is built from 13 residues. Germline-derived CDR1 and CDR2 are KGHDR and SFDVKD. Deletions cut 5 bases from V and 5 bases from J, with 8 bases between. CDR3 sequence: CATSVTLTGELFF. In nucleotides, the CDR3 is TGTGCCACCAGTGTCACCCTAACCGGGGAGCTGTTTTTT.

This chain joins TRBV2 and TRBJ1-2, with 10 bases aligning to TRBD1. Germline trimming cut 9 bases from V and 4 bases from J; bases unmatched to any gene: 5. Per the germline V gene, CDR1 is SNHLY and CDR2 is FYNNEI. The CDR3 has 13 residues. The CDR3 loop reads CARTGTGAYGYTF. The CDR3 bases are TGTGCCAGAACCGGGACAGGGGCCTATGGCTACACCTTC.

This clonotype was observed many times. The chain uses TRBV6-1 and TRBJ2-7; 8 nucleotides align to TRBD1. The CDR3 length is 16 residues. J gave up 3 bases and V 5 bases, and 12 bases lay outside the gene matches. Germline loops: CDR1 MNHNS, CDR2 SASEGT. The CDR3 here is CASSLRGRSSGYEQYF. Written as DNA, the CDR3 is TGTGCCAGCAGTCTCAGGGGGCGTAGCAGCGGCTACGAGCAGTACTTC.

This clonotype occurred many times. The V call is TRBV28, the J call TRBJ2-3; D remains unclear. CDR3 size: 15 residues. V lost 5 bases and J 1 base, leaving 13 bases between the germline ends. Germline V gene sequence: CDR1 MDHEN, CDR2 SYDVKM. The CDR3 region has the DNA TGTGCCAGCAGTCCCCACCACGTTGGCACAGATACGCAGTATTTT. This translates into CASSPHHVGTDTQYF.

This clonotype was observed a few times. This rearrangement joins TRBV5-6 to TRBJ2-1, with 7 positions matching TRBD2. The CDR3 runs to 16 residues. Germline assignment: CDR1 SGHDT and CDR2 YYEEEE. Trimming removed 3 bases from V and 3 bases from J; junction bases left unmatched: 9. The CDR3 protein is CASSWAGLAVYNEQFF. The CDR3 DNA sequence: TGTGCCAGCAGCTGGGCGGGTCTAGCGGTCTACAATGAGCAGTTCTTC.

Ten or more counts support this clonotype. Here the CDR3 reads CASSLEREGTDTQYF. CDR3 coding DNA: TGTGCCAGCAGTTTAGAGCGGGAGGGCACAGATACGCAGTATTTT. The chain has TRBV28 and TRBJ2-3; 9 bases match TRBD2. The V gene end was trimmed by 2 bases and the J gene end by 1 base; junction bases not matched to a gene: 1. Germline CDR1 and CDR2: MDHEN and SYDVKM. This CDR3 is built from 15 residues.

The rearrangement links TRBV4-1 to TRBJ1-5; D is unclear. The CDR3 is made up of 15 amino acids. V shed 2 bases and J shed 4 bases, with 12 bases lying between them. Germline CDR1 and CDR2: MGHRA and YSYEKL. Written as DNA, the CDR3 is TGCGCCAGCAGCCAAAGGATTCCAACGAATCAGCCCCAGCATTTT. Encoded protein: CASSQRIPTNQPQHF.

This clonotype came up a few times. The chain uses TRBV10-1 and TRBJ2-1; a possible D gene is TRBD1 (5 bases). The CDR3 is 13 residues long. Per the germline V gene, CDR1 is WNHNN and CDR2 is SYGVQD (reference sequence). Between the trimmed V and J ends, which lost 3 bases and 10 bases, there was a span of 13 bases. This chain's CDR3 is CASSEGARGEQFF. In DNA form, the CDR3 reads TGCGCCAGCAGTGAAGGGGCTAGAGGCGAGCAGTTCTTC.

Concerning this clonotype: One end of the junction is discordant with germline, which a read error may explain. The chain is built from TRBV3-1 and TRBJ2-1; TRBD2 is a possible D gene (7 bases). This CDR3 region has 16 residues. The V gene's germline CDR1 is LGHDT and CDR2 YNNKEL (reference sequence). The CDR3 sequence is CASSPLGGGGDNDQFF. The CDR3 DNA follows: TGTGCCAGCAGCCCCCTGGGGGGCGGGGGCGACAATGATCAGTTCTTC.

The rearrangement uses TRBV11-3 and TRBJ1-3; 10 nucleotides align to TRBD1. CDR1 and CDR2 (germline): SGHNT, YENEEA. The ends lost 5 bases at V and 9 bases at J; junction bases unmatched: 4. This CDR3 has 13 residues. CDR3 sequence: CASSPGTGATIYF. CDR3 DNA sequence: TGTGCCAGCAGCCCCGGGACAGGGGCCACCATATATTTT. Using reference TRBV11-3 and TRBJ1-3 for the parts outside the CDR3, the full variable domain is EAGVVQSPRYKIIEKKQPVAFWCNPISGHNTLYWYLQNLGQGPELLIRYENEEAVDDSQLPKDRFSAERLKGVDSTLKIQPAELGDSAVYLCASSPGTGATIYFGEGSWLTVV.

This clonotype was picked up many times. V gene TRBV2 combines with J gene TRBJ2-5; D possibly matches TRBD1 or TRBD2 (5 bases each). The CDR3 runs 14 residues. Deletions cut 7 bases from V and 3 bases from J, with 15 bases between. Per the germline V gene, CDR1 is SNHLY and CDR2 is FYNNEI. This CDR3 is CASNSRGREETQYF. CDR3 bases: TGTGCCAGCAACTCCCGGGGCAGAGAAGAGACCCAGTACTTC.

This clonotype was counted at least ten times. This chain joins TRBV6-1 and TRBJ1-4, with a possible D match to TRBD1 (5 bases). The CDR3 runs to 13 residues. V was cut by 10 bases and J by 0 bases, with 9 bases left in between. Germline V gene data show CDR1 as MNHNS and CDR2 as SASEGT. This CDR3 is CATSGTTNEKLFF. DNA of the CDR3: TGTGCCACCTCAGGGACAACTAATGAAAAACTGTTTTTT.

This clonotype was detected ten times or more. The V call is TRBV9, the J call TRBJ1-1, with 8 bases that match TRBD1. This CDR3 region has 17 residues. Germline CDR1 SGDLS, CDR2 YYNGEE. The V and J ends lost 0 bases and 3 bases, in that order; junction bases with no gene match: 10. Here the CDR3 DNA reads TGTGCCAGCAGCGTAGAGTCAGGGGGCGCGTGGGACACTGAAGCTTTCTTT. Translation: CASSVESGGAWDTEAFF. Supplemented by reference TRBV9 and TRBJ1-1, the full variable domain reads DSGVTQTPKHLITATGQRVTLRCSPRSGDLSVYWYQQSLDQGLQFLIQYYNGEERAKGNILERFSAQQFPDLHSELNLSSLELGDSALYFCASSVESGGAWDTEAFFGQGTRLTVV.

This clonotype was counted at least ten times. This chain uses TRBV5-1 with TRBJ2-2; D call uncertain. CDR3 length equals 13 residues. V was cut by 4 bases and J by 6 bases, with 10 bases left in between. In germline, CDR1 is SGHRS, CDR2 YFSETQ. CDR3 amino acids: CASSTNDPGELFF. The CDR3 coding sequence is TGCGCCAGCAGCACTAACGACCCCGGGGAGCTGTTTTTT.

This clonotype came up a few times. The CDR3 loop is CASSRSPLNTEAFF. In DNA form, the CDR3 reads TGCGCCAGCAGTCGCTCCCCCTTGAACACTGAAGCTTTCTTT. The chain links TRBV5-1 to TRBJ1-1; D not certain. Deletions cut 5 bases from V and 0 bases from J, with 11 bases between. The CDR3 sequence is 14 residues long. CDR1 SGHRS and CDR2 YFSETQ come from the germline V gene. The full variable domain, in which reference TRBV5-1 and TRBJ1-1 provide the parts outside the CDR3, is KAGVTQTPRYLIKTRGQQVTLSCSPISGHRSVSWYQQTPGQGLQFLFEYFSETQRNKGNFPGRFSGRQFSNSRSEMNVSTLELGDSALYLCASSRSPLNTEAFFGQGTRLTVV.